A selection of T cell receptor beta chains follows, all from one sample in a study of T cell clonotyping in hematopoietic cell transplantation. TCRdb keeps only in-frame clones here, not all; method: immunoSEQ multiplex PCR. Here the sample spans approximately 16,000 clones, 70% to 90% being singletons. The source material was peripheral blood mononuclear cells. The receptors were sampled from a woman between 35 and 50 years old in good health. Some clones in this sample may be carry-over from other donors' samples. Each CDR3 is given with its conserved first and last residue. Each record gives: J gene, V gene, clone size, CDR3 protein. Clone size is stated in some rows and not others, as once, few, many or a class when expanded.

j_call: TRBJ2-5
v_call: TRBV9
clone_size: NA
cdr3_aa: CASSVAGTSGDPQETQYF

j_call: TRBJ2-7
v_call: TRBV11-2
clone_size: NA
cdr3_aa: CASVGERGIIYEQYF

j_call: TRBJ1-6
v_call: TRBV6-5
clone_size: few
cdr3_aa: CASRDPGGNSPLHF

j_call: TRBJ2-7
v_call: TRBV9
clone_size: NA
cdr3_aa: CASSPYRDRYEQYF

j_call: TRBJ2-7
v_call: TRBV19
clone_size: NA
cdr3_aa: CASSRASGSYEQYF

j_call: TRBJ1-5
v_call: TRBV10-3
clone_size: NA
cdr3_aa: CAISDTAGYSNQPQHF

j_call: TRBJ2-3
v_call: TRBV6-4
clone_size: once
cdr3_aa: CASSDRGRTDTQYF

j_call: TRBJ2-2
v_call: TRBV28
clone_size: NA
cdr3_aa: CAAISGTGELFF

j_call: TRBJ2-1
v_call: TRBV4-2
clone_size: NA
cdr3_aa: CASSPPRSVSYNEQFF

j_call: TRBJ1-1
v_call: TRBV5-4
clone_size: NA
cdr3_aa: CASNKGTELNTEAFF

j_call: TRBJ1-3
v_call: TRBV19
clone_size: NA
cdr3_aa: CASCFRGGGNTIYF

j_call: TRBJ2-5
v_call: TRBV7-7
clone_size: NA
cdr3_aa: CASSLERPGVGTQYF

j_call: TRBJ2-5
v_call: TRBV7-2
clone_size: NA
cdr3_aa: CASRLTQGYETQYF

j_call: TRBJ2-7
v_call: TRBV23-1
clone_size: NA
cdr3_aa: CASSQRARQGHEQYF

j_call: TRBJ2-7
v_call: TRBV2
clone_size: NA
cdr3_aa: CASSDFSSGQGLNEQYF

j_call: TRBJ2-7
v_call: TRBV7-7
clone_size: NA
cdr3_aa: CASRTRTGVSEQYF

j_call: TRBJ2-2
v_call: TRBV9
clone_size: NA
cdr3_aa: CASSQTGQANTGELFF

j_call: TRBJ2-5
v_call: TRBV11-2
clone_size: NA
cdr3_aa: CASSATTAGPKTQYF

j_call: TRBJ2-2
v_call: TRBV5-1
clone_size: few
cdr3_aa: CASSDTGELFF

j_call: TRBJ1-6
v_call: TRBV27
clone_size: once
cdr3_aa: CASRDGQSYNSPLHF

j_call: TRBJ1-1
v_call: TRBV2
clone_size: NA
cdr3_aa: CASNGAPNTEAFF

j_call: TRBJ1-1
v_call: TRBV2
clone_size: NA
cdr3_aa: CASSTRGANTEAFF

j_call: TRBJ2-2
v_call: TRBV5-1
clone_size: NA
cdr3_aa: CASSRAGTGLAGELFF

j_call: TRBJ1-2
v_call: TRBV29-1
clone_size: NA
cdr3_aa: CSVEAFRASGYTF

j_call: TRBJ2-5
v_call: TRBV30
clone_size: NA
cdr3_aa: CAWNRGAVQETQYF

j_call: TRBJ2-1
v_call: TRBV9
clone_size: NA
cdr3_aa: CASSVSGRASGNEQFF

j_call: TRBJ2-7
v_call: TRBV19
clone_size: NA
cdr3_aa: CASTGRGRYEQYF

j_call: TRBJ2-7
v_call: TRBV18
clone_size: NA
cdr3_aa: CASSPPASGPGEQYF

j_call: TRBJ2-3
v_call: TRBV7-2
clone_size: NA
cdr3_aa: CASSRAGVGTDTQYF

j_call: TRBJ2-3
v_call: TRBV5-1
clone_size: NA
cdr3_aa: CASSLRTSLKDTQYF

j_call: TRBJ2-1
v_call: TRBV4-3
clone_size: NA
cdr3_aa: CASSQAVWDEQFF

j_call: TRBJ1-2
v_call: TRBV19
clone_size: NA
cdr3_aa: CASSIEGLGVRPNYGYTF

j_call: TRBJ2-7
v_call: TRBV29-1
clone_size: NA
cdr3_aa: CSVNDGDEQYF

j_call: TRBJ2-7
v_call: TRBV7-6
clone_size: NA
cdr3_aa: CASSFKAGTSPIYEQYF

j_call: TRBJ1-2
v_call: TRBV7-8
clone_size: NA
cdr3_aa: CASSFMGTYGYTF

j_call: TRBJ1-1
v_call: TRBV7-2
clone_size: NA
cdr3_aa: CASSFWTGAGAEAFF

j_call: TRBJ2-1
v_call: TRBV5-1
clone_size: NA
cdr3_aa: CASSLTGGSYNEQFF

j_call: TRBJ2-5
v_call: TRBV5-1
clone_size: NA
cdr3_aa: CASSLALLAGQETQYF

j_call: TRBJ2-7
v_call: TRBV19
clone_size: NA
cdr3_aa: CASRPVQSSYEQYF

j_call: TRBJ2-1
v_call: TRBV12-2
clone_size: NA
cdr3_aa: CASRLTNRAQLAGGWNEQFF

j_call: TRBJ2-7
v_call: TRBV27
clone_size: few
cdr3_aa: CASSLGLPYEQYF

j_call: TRBJ2-1
v_call: TRBV4-3
clone_size: NA
cdr3_aa: CASSLITGTDSYNEQFF

j_call: TRBJ1-1
v_call: TRBV20-1
clone_size: NA
cdr3_aa: CSAILNVEAFF

j_call: TRBJ1-5
v_call: TRBV28
clone_size: NA
cdr3_aa: CASSPTGGTGNQPQHF

j_call: TRBJ1-6
v_call: TRBV28
clone_size: NA
cdr3_aa: CASSSDPRGASPLHF

j_call: TRBJ1-1
v_call: TRBV29-1
clone_size: NA
cdr3_aa: CSVKTIHSNTEAFF

j_call: TRBJ2-4
v_call: TRBV11-1
clone_size: once
cdr3_aa: CASSLSLSKNIQYF

j_call: TRBJ1-2
v_call: TRBV29-1
clone_size: NA
cdr3_aa: CSAKPQYGYTF